What follows describes a single T cell receptor beta chain. RNA amounts of about 0.45 to 1 ug underwent reverse transcription with random hexamers. Each CDR3 protein is one row after TCRdb ran MiXCR on the immunoSEQ multiplex PCR reads. The profile shows about 66,000 distinct CDR3 sequences, about 94% of them singletons. J was trimmed by 9 bases and V by 3 bases; bases with no gene match: 17. The CDR3 runs to 18 residues. Germline assignment: CDR1 MDHEN and CDR2 SYDVKM. This entry belongs to a study of CD8 T cells in Susac syndrome. The TCR originated in a human donor with multiple sclerosis. The sequenced material came from CD8+ T cells from PBMCs. The V and J genes are TRBV28 and TRBJ2-1; 10 bases agree with TRBD2. CDR3 in amino acids: CASSFTPFTSGKEGEQFF. The CDR3 coding sequence is TGTGCCAGCAGTTTTACCCCATTTACTAGCGGGAAAGAGGGTGAGCAGTTCTTC.